The text below deals with one T cell receptor beta chain. Antigen specificity is unknown. Total RNA extraction produced at least 6 micrograms (per sample) for the study. These data belong to a study of blood T cells in healthy people across ages. Notes on the study in general: Versus aged donors, long-lived donors had higher diversity and more naive CD4+ cells.

Using a J-beta primer mix together with a sample-barcoded 5' primer, a second PCR was run for roughly 6 to 12 cycles. Each CDR3 protein gets one entry after TCRdb re-called the 5' RACE reads with MiXCR. The sample comprises over 1,200,000 distinct CDR3 sequences, 45% to 70% of which are singletons, and 6.5% to 8.5% rests with the top ten. The source material was blood. This clonotype was sampled from a man between 18 and 29 years old in good health.

The CDR3 sequence: CASSLGRISGEQFF. The CDR3 region has the DNA TGTGCCAGCAGCTTAGGTAGGATCTCAGGTGAGCAGTTCTTC. V is TRBV7-8 and J is TRBJ2-1; D gene uncertain. The CDR3 consists of 14 residues. Trimming cost V 1 base and J 9 bases, with 13 bases left between them. Looked up from germline, CDR1 is SGHVS and CDR2 is FQNEAQ.